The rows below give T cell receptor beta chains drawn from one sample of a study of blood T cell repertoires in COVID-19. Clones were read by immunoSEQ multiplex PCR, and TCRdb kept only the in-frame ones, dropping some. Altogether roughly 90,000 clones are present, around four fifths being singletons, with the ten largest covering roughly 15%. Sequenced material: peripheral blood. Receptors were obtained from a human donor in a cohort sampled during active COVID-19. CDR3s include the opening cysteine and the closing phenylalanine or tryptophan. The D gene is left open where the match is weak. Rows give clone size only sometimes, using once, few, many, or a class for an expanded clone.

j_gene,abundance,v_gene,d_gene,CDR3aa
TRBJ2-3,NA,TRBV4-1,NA,CASSQDPSAVSDTQYF
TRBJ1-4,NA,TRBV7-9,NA,CASSPRGGVTATNEKLFF
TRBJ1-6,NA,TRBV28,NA,CASSPGHNNPPLHF
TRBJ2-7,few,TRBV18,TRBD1,CASSPAQGDYEQYF
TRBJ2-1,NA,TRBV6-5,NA,CASTSDSSYNEQFF
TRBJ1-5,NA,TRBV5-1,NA,CASSLGRGNQPQHF
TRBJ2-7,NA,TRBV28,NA,CASSPSRREQYF
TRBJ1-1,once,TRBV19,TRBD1,CASSIGWDRMNTEAFF
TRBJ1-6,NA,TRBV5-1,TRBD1,CASSPDRGTHNSPLHF
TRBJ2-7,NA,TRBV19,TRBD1,CASTLGTGLSYEQYF
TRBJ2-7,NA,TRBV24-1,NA,CATSDPDSSGSYEQYF
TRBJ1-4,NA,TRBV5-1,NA,CASSFGGMNEKLFF
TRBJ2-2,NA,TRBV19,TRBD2,CASSSRDYPGWDTGELFF
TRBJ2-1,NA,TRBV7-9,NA,CASSRIQGLKDNEQFF
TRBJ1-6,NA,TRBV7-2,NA,CASSRFSNSPLHF
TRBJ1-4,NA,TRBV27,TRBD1,CASSPFGQATNEKLFF
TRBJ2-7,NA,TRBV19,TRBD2,CASSIAGLASSYEQYF
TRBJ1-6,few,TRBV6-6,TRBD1,CASRIQGSLSPLHF
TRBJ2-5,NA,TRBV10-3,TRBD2,CAIRTSGGKTQYF
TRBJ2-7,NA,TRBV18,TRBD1,CASSTGTGGSYEQYF
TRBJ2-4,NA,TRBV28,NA,CTSSVQGMGKNIQYF
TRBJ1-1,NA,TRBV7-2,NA,CASSLNRAMNTEAFF
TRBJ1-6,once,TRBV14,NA,CASSPFLDWVCPLHF
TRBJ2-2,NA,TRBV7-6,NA,CASSSSGTGELFF
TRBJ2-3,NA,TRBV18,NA,CASSQPGSTGGYTDTQYF
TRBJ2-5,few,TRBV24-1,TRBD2,CATSAAGGRQETQYF
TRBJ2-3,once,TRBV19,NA,CASSGGHTDTQYF
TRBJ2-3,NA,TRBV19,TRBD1,CASNAGTELYTQYF
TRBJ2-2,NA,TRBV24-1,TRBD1,CATSDLPDRDTNTGELFF
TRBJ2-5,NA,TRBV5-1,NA,CASSLGGVQETQYF
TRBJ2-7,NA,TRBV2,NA,CASSEGGEQYF
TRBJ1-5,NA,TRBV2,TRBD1,CASQDRANQPQHF
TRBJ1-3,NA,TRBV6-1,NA,CASSEEPQGRNTIYF
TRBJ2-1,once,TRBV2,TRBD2,CASSATSGGHDEQFF
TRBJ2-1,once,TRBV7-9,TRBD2,CASSKSGGRAPTASYNEQFF
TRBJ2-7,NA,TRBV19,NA,CASSTGLPSSSPTYEQYF
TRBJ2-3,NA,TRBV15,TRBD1,CATSRDRQGATDTQYF
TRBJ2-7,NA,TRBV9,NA,CASSAQGSQAYEQYF
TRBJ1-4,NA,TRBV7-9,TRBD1,CASSSWTGRVEKLFF
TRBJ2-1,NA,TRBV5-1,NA,CASSLGAGTYYNEQFF